This entry concerns a single T cell receptor (beta chain). Its antigen remains unidentified. TCRdb's table, derived via immunoSEQ multiplex PCR, lists solely in-frame clones and lacks some. The sample holds about 3,300 clones, roughly a third seen once. These data come from a study of T cells in localized non-small cell lung cancer. The study, taken as a whole, reports: It was uninvolved adjacent lung that showed the highest T cell clonality, exceeding tumor. The appearance of a median approximately 60 of the top 100 tumor clones was seen in adjacent lung. Longer overall survival accompanied higher blood T cell density.

Germline values: CDR1 SGDLS, CDR2 YYNGEE. After removal of 5 bases from V and 2 bases from J, the junction contained 7 bases not matched to a gene. The CDR3 extends over 15 amino acids. The sequence was collected from a female donor over 55 with stage I lung adenocarcinoma. The V gene is TRBV9, the J gene TRBJ2-5; 9 bases fit TRBD1. The sample was lung tumor tissue, taken before any cancer treatment. The DNA of the CDR3 is TGTGCCAGCAGTGAGCGGACAGGGGTGCAAGAGACCCAGTACTTC. Translation: CASSERTGVQETQYF.